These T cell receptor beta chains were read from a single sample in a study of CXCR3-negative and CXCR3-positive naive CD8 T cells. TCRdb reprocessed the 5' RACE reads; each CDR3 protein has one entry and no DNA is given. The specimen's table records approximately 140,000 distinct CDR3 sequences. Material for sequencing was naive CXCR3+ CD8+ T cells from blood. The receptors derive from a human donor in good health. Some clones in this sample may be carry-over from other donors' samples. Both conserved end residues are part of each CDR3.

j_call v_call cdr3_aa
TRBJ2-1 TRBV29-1 CSVEGTSGGSYNEQFF
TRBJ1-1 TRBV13 CASSIGLPSTEAFF
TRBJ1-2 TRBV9 CASSIGQGPYGYTF
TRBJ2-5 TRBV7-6 CASSFGAGVKETQYF
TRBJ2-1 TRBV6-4 CASSPGTSGGNEQFF
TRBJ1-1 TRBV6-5 CASSYSVGGGTEAFF
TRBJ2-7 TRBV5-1 CASTGGNREPYEQYF
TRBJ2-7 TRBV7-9 CASSSTGEGWSSYEQYF
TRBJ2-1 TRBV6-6 CASSYGGGSSYNEQFF
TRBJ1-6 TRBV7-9 CASSLIVGLNNSPLHF
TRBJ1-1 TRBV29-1 CSVVVTFTEAFF
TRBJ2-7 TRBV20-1 CSARGRITAPYEQYF
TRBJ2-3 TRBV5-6 CASGGSPSDTQYF
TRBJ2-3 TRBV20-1 CSARDLWGTDTQYF
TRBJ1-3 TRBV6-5 CANPNRAPGNTIYF
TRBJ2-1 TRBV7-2 CASSLFSGGSYNEQFF
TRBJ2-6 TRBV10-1 CASSESRLAGSTGANVLTF
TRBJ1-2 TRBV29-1 CSVYWTAYPNYYGYTF
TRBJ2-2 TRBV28 CASSFRQSTGELFF
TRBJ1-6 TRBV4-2 CASSQEAGNSPLHF
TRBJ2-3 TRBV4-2 CASSQDPAGSTDTQYF
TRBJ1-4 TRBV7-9 CASSLAAADNEKLFF
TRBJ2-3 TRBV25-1 CASSESEGEGTQYF
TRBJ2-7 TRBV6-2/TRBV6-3 CASSYVTGAYEQYF
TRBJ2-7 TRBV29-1 CSVELGTESYEQYF
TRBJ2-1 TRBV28 CASSFSGTTQNNEQFF
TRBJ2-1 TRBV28 CASSSGTSGVNEQFF
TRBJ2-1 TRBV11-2 CASREGANEQFF
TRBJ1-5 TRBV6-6 CASSPTDSNQPQHF
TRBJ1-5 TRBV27 CASRRGVGQPQHF
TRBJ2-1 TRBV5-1 CASSLESASTYNEQFF
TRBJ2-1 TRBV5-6 CASSLPWRGTGGNEQFF
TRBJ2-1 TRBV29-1 CSVVFVDEQFF
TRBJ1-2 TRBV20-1 CSARAMDNYGYTF
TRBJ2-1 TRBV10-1 CASSESRTGGYNEQFF
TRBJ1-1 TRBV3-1 CASSPPGGSPEAFF
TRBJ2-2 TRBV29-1 CSGMNTGELFF
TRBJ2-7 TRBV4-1 CASSQETSLGEQYF
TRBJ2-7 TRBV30 CAWRGLGAREQYF
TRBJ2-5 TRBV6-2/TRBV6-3 CASSWTANQETQYF
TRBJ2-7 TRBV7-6 CASSLTSGNSYEQYF
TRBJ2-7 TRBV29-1 CSVEGVPGRAYEQYF
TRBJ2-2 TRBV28 CASSPADRDTGELFF
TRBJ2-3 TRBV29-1 CSVVSSGSPDTQYF
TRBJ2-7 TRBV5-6 CASSLAETGEQYF
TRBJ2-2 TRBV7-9 CASSPPQNTGELFF
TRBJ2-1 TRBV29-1 CSVHGGATGNEQFF
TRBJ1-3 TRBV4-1 CASSQLDYSGNTIYF
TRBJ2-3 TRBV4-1 CASSQVRSTDTQYF
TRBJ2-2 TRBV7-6 CASSLAITGELFF